The 12 T cell receptor beta chains listed next were all sequenced from one sample in a study of cytomegalovirus exposure and HLA in healthy donors. The study ran its PCR with 60 Vbeta and 13 Jbeta primers. Data came from immunoSEQ multiplex PCR; TCRdb stores just in-frame clones and leaves some out. The sample lists 100,000 to 150,000 clones; about 82% were seen once. The material sequenced was PBMCs. The receptors come from a boy between 10 and 17 years old in good health and CMV-seronegative.

The chain uses TRBV27 and TRBJ2-5; D uncertain. The germline CDR1 and CDR2 sequences are MNHEY and SMNVEV (reference sequence). This CDR3 comprises 13 residues. Trimming shortened V by 0 bases and J by 3 bases, and 5 bases separated the two germline ends. CDR3 sequence: CASSLSLKETQYF. DNA for the CDR3: TGTGCCAGCAGTTTATCACTAAAAGAGACCCAGTACTTC.

The genes are TRBV5-4 and TRBJ1-1; TRBD1 agrees at 9 bases. This CDR3 is 14 amino acids long. The J segment lost 1 base and the V segment lost 3 bases, leaving 1 base of the junction unmatched. The germline gives CDR1 SGHNT, CDR2 YYREEE (reference sequence). CDR3 DNA sequence: TGTGCCAGCAGCTCGGGACAGGGGAACACTGAAGCTTTCTTT. This translates into CASSSGQGNTEAFF. The complete variable domain, with remaining parts taken from reference TRBV5-4 and TRBJ1-1, reads ETGVTQSPTHLIKTRGQQVTLRCSSQSGHNTVSWYQQALGQGPQFIFQYYREEENGRGNFPPRFSGLQFPNYSSELNVNALELDDSALYLCASSSGQGNTEAFFGQGTRLTVV.

The chain couples TRBV19 to TRBJ2-3, with 8 bases lining up with TRBD2. There are 16 residues in the CDR3. The J segment lost 2 bases and the V segment lost 3 bases, leaving 7 bases of the junction unmatched. Germline CDR1 and CDR2: LNHDA and SQIVND (reference sequence). The CDR3 region is CASSMSAGGYTDTQYF. The CDR3 DNA reads as TGTGCCAGTAGTATGTCCGCGGGAGGCTACACAGATACGCAGTATTTT.

The chain combines TRBV27 with TRBJ1-6; D is possibly TRBD1 (5 bases). This CDR3 comprises 14 residues. Trimming took off 5 bases at V and 7 bases at J, with 12 bases between the two ends. CDR1 is MNHEY and CDR2 is SMNVEV in the germline V gene (reference sequence). Here the CDR3 reads CASSPGDRNSPLHF. The CDR3 DNA reads TGTGCCAGCAGTCCGGGAGACAGAAATTCACCCCTCCACTTT.

The rearrangement joins TRBV7-9 to TRBJ2-1; D remains unclear. Germline assignment: CDR1 SEHNR and CDR2 FQNEAQ (reference sequence). The CDR3 contains 12 residues. V lost 0 bases and J 7 bases, leaving 4 bases between the germline ends. The CDR3: CASSLARNEQFF. CDR3 bases: TGTGCCAGCAGCTTAGCGAGGAATGAGCAGTTCTTC.

The rearrangement links TRBV25-1 to TRBJ1-3; D may be TRBD1 (6 bases). The germline V gene encodes CDR1 MGHDK and CDR2 SYGVNS. V was trimmed by 0 bases and J by 1 base, leaving 10 bases between them. The CDR3 totals 16 residues. The CDR3 coding sequence is TGTGCCAGCAGTGAATATGGGGGCAGATCTGGAAACACCATATATTTT. Protein sequence: CASSEYGGRSGNTIYF.

The J gene is TRBJ1-2, the V gene TRBV4-1, with TRBD1 identical over 9 bases. The CDR3 consists of 14 residues. V lost 5 bases, J lost 8 bases, and 9 bases stayed unmatched. Germline loops: CDR1 MGHRA, CDR2 YSYEKL. The chain's CDR3 is CASSAPGTGNGYTF. The CDR3, as DNA: TGCGCCAGCAGCGCTCCGGGGACAGGGAACGGCTACACCTTC.

V is TRBV28 and J is TRBJ1-2, with 9 positions matching TRBD1. This CDR3 has 16 residues. V was clipped by 4 bases and J by 2 bases; unmatched bases: 8. The germline gives CDR1 MDHEN, CDR2 SYDVKM. The CDR3 region is CASSSAHRGPNYGYTF. The CDR3 DNA follows: TGTGCCAGCAGTTCCGCCCACAGGGGGCCGAACTATGGCTACACCTTC.

The CDR3 region is CASSSGQGGSYEQYF. CDR3 bases: TGTGCCAGCAGTTCGGGACAGGGTGGTAGTTACGAGCAGTACTTC. This chain joins TRBV5-4 and TRBJ2-7, with 9 bases identical to TRBD1. The CDR3 has 15 residues. After removal of 5 bases from V and 4 bases from J, the junction contained 10 bases not matched to a gene. Germline V gene data show CDR1 as SGHNT and CDR2 as YYREEE (reference sequence).

The V and J genes are TRBV5-1 and TRBJ1-1; tentative D call: TRBD1 (6 bases). V was cut by 4 bases and J by 9 bases, with 13 bases left in between. The CDR3 is 12 residues long. Germline V gene data show CDR1 as SGHRS and CDR2 as YFSETQ. This CDR3 is CASSGGGGQAFF. CDR3 bases: TGCGCCAGCAGCGGGGGGGGCGGACAAGCTTTCTTT. The whole variable domain, remainder taken from reference TRBV5-1 and TRBJ1-1, is KAGVTQTPRYLIKTRGQQVTLSCSPISGHRSVSWYQQTPGQGLQFLFEYFSETQRNKGNFPGRFSGRQFSNSRSEMNVSTLELGDSALYLCASSGGGGQAFFGQGTRLTVV.

The chain couples TRBV13 to TRBJ2-2; 7 bases match TRBD1. Germline V gives CDR1 PRHDT, CDR2 FYEKMQ (reference sequence). The V segment lost 4 bases and the J segment 9 bases; nucleotides outside the gene matches: 11. The CDR3 sequence is 15 residues long. The CDR3 reads CASSSPDRETRELFF. In nucleotides, the CDR3 is TGTGCCAGCAGCTCGCCTGACAGGGAGACCAGGGAGCTGTTTTTT. Looking up the rest from reference TRBV13 and TRBJ2-2 gives the full variable domain: AAGVIQSPRHLIKEKRETATLKCYPIPRHDTVYWYQQGPGQDPQFLISFYEKMQSDKGSIPDRFSAQQFSDYHSELNMSSLELGDSALYFCASSSPDRETRELFFGEGSRLTVL.

Only one count was recorded for this clone. The chain links TRBV5-4 to TRBJ2-7, with a tentative D call TRBD1 (6 bases). The germline V gene encodes CDR1 SGHNT and CDR2 YYREEE (reference sequence). This CDR3 comprises 14 residues. Trimming cost V 4 bases and J 1 base, with 12 bases left between them. The CDR3 DNA follows: TGTGCCAGCAGCCTGGCGAGGGGGTCCTACGAGCAGTACTTC. Its protein product is CASSLARGSYEQYF.